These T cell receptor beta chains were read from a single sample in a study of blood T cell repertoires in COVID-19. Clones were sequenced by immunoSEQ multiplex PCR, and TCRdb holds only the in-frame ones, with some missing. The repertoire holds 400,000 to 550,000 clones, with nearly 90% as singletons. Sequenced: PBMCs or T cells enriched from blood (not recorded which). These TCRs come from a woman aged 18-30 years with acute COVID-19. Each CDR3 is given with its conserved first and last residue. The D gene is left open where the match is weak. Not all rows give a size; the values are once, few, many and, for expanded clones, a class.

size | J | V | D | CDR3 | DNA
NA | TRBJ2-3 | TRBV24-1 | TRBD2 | CATRGGASEDTQYF | TGTGCCACCCGCGGGGGGGCCTCTGAAGATACGCAGTATTTT
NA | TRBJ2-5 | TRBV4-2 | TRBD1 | CASSQEQGTQETQYF | TGTGCCAGCAGCCAAGAACAGGGGACCCAAGAGACCCAGTACTTC
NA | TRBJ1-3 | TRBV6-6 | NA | CASTITGAGNTIYF | TGTGCCAGCACTATTACGGGGGCTGGAAACACCATATATTTT
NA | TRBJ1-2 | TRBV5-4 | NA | CASSLDGEYGYTF | TGTGCCAGCAGCCTTGACGGGGAGTATGGCTACACCTTC
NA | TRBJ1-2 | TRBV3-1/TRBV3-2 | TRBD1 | CASSQGSGTGHTF | TGTGCCAGCAGCCAAGGATCCGGGACAGGGCACACCTTC
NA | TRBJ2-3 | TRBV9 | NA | CASSTTRAFASSTDTQYF | TGTGCCAGCAGCACAACTAGAGCATTTGCGTCTAGCACAGATACGCAGTATTTT
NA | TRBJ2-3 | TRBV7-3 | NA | CASSARYSSTDTQYF | TGTGCCAGCAGCGCCCGTTACTCTAGCACAGATACGCAGTATTTT
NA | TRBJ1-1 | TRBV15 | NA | CATSRDLTGSEAFF | TGTGCCACCAGCAGAGACTTAACAGGGTCTGAAGCTTTCTTT
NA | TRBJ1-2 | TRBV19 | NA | CASRTRGGYTF | TGTGCCAGTAGGACACGGGGTGGCTACACCTTC
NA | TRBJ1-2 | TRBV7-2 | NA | CASSLYITGYGYTF | TGTGCCAGCAGCTTATACATTACAGGGTATGGCTACACCTTC
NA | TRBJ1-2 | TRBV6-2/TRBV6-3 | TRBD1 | CASSSIWTGGNYGYTF | TGTGCCAGCAGTTCAATCTGGACAGGGGGCAACTATGGCTACACCTTC
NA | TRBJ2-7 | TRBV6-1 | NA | CASSRDRDEQYF | TGTGCCAGCAGTCGGGATAGGGACGAGCAGTACTTC
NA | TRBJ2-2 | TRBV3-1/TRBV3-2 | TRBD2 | CASSQEAGGPAGELFF | TGTGCCAGCAGCCAAGAGGCGGGAGGGCCCGCCGGGGAGCTGTTTTTT
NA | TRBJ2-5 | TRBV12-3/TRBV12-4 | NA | CASSPGVQETQYF | TGTGCCAGCAGTCCAGGGGTCCAAGAGACCCAGTACTTC
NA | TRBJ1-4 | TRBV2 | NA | CASSARVEKLFF | TGTGCCAGCAGTGCTAGAGTTGAAAAACTGTTTTTT
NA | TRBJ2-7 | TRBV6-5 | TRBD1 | CASRAGTGTYEQYF | TGTGCCAGCAGGGCCGGGACAGGGACCTACGAGCAGTACTTC
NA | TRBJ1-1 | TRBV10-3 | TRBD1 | CAISDQGENTEAFF | TGTGCCATCAGTGACCAGGGGGAGAACACTGAAGCTTTCTTT
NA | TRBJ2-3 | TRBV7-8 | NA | CASSFLLGTDTQYF | TGTGCCAGCAGCTTCTTACTAGGCACAGATACGCAGTATTTT
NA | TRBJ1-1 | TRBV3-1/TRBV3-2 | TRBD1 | CASSQDWLWDREGTEAFF | TGTGCCAGCAGCCAAGATTGGCTTTGGGACAGGGAGGGCACTGAAGCTTTCTTT
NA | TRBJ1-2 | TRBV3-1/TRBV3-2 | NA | CASSPLPITRGNYGYTF | TGTGCCAGCAGCCCCCTCCCAATAACGCGGGGCAACTATGGCTACACCTTC
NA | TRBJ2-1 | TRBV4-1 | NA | CASSQGYGYNEQFF | TGCGCCAGCAGCCAAGGGTACGGTTACAATGAGCAGTTCTTC
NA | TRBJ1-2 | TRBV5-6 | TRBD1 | CASSARDSGYGYTF | TGTGCCAGCAGCGCCCGGGACAGTGGCTATGGCTACACCTTC
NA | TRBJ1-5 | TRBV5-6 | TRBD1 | CASSLGQGIQPQHF | TGTGCCAGCAGCTTGGGACAGGGGATTCAGCCCCAGCATTTT
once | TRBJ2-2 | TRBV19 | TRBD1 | CASSMMLDRVSPTYTGELFF | TGTGCCAGTAGTATGATGTTGGACAGGGTCTCACCTACCTACACCGGGGAGCTGTTTTTT
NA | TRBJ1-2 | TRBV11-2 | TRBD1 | CASSVKYIQGAEGYTF | TGTGCCAGCAGCGTAAAATACATCCAGGGGGCGGAGGGCTACACCTTC
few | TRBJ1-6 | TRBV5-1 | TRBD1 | CASSFSRGDNSPLHF | TGCGCCAGCAGCTTTTCCAGGGGGGACAATTCACCCCTCCACTTT
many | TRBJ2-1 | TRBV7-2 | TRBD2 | CASRLAGGPREQFF | TGTGCCAGCAGGCTAGCGGGGGGGCCGAGGGAGCAGTTCTTC
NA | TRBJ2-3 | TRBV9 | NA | CASSAGQLGTDTQYF | TGTGCCAGCAGCGCAGGACAGTTAGGCACAGATACGCAGTATTTT
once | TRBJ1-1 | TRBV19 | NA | CASSIYTEAFF | TGTGCCAGTAGTATTTATACTGAAGCTTTCTTT
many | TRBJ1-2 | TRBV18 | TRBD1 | CASSDRGKGYTF | TGTGCCAGCTCAGACAGGGGAAAAGGCTACACCTTC
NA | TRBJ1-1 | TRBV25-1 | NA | CASSGTGTEAFF | TGTGCCAGCAGTGGCACAGGGACTGAAGCTTTCTTT
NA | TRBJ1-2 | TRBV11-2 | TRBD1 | CASSLDRGTGDGYTF | TGTGCCAGCAGCTTGGACAGGGGGACCGGGGATGGCTACACCTTC